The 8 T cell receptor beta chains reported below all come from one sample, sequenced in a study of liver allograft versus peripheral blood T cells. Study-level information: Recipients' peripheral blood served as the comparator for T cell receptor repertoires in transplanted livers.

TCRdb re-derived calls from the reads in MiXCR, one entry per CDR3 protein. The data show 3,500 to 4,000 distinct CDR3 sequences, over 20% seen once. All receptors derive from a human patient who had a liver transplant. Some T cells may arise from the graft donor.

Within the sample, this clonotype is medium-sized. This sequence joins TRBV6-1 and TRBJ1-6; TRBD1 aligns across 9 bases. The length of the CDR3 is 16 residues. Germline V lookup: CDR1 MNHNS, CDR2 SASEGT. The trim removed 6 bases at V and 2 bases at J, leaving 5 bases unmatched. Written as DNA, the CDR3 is TGTGCCAGCAGCTCCGGGACAGGGCCCTATAATTCACCCCTCCACTTT. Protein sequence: CASSSGTGPYNSPLHF.

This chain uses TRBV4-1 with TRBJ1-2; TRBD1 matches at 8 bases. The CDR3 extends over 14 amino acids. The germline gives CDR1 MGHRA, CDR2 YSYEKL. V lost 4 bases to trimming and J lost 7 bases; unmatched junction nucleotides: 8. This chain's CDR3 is CASSPGQGLVGYTF. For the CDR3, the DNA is TGCGCCAGCAGCCCAGGACAGGGTTTGGTTGGCTACACCTTC.

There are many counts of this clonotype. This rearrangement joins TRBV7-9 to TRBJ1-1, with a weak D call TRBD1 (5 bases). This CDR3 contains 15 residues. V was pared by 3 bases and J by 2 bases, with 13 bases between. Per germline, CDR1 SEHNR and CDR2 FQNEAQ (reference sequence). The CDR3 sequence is CASSFRDHANTEAFF. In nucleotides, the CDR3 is TGTGCCAGCAGCTTCCGGGACCACGCAAACACTGAAGCTTTCTTT.

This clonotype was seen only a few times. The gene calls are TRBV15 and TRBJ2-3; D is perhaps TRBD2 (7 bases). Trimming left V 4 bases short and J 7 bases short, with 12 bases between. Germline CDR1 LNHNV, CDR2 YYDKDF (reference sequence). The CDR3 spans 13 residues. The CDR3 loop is CATSMGGANTQYF. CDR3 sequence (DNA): TGTGCCACCAGCATGGGGGGGGCGAATACGCAGTATTTT. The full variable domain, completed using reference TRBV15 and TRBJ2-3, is DAMVIQNPRYQVTQFGKPVTLSCSQTLNHNVMYWYQQKSSQAPKLLFHYYDKDFNNEADTPDNFQSRRPNTSFCFLDIRSPGLGDTAMYLCATSMGGANTQYFGPGTRLTVL.

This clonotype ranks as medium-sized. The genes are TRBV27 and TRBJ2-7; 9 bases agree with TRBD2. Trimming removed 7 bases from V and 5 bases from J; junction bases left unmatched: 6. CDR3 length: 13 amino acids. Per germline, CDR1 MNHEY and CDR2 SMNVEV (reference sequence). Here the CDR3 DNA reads TGTGCCAGCATCCGAGCGGGGGGTCACGAGCAGTACTTC. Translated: CASIRAGGHEQYF.

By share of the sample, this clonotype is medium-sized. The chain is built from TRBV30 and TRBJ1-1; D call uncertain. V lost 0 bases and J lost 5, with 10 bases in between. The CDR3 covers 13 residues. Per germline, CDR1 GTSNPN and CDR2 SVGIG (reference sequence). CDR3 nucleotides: TGTGCCTGGAGTGTACGGGGTGGGACTGAAGCTTTCTTT. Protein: CAWSVRGGTEAFF.

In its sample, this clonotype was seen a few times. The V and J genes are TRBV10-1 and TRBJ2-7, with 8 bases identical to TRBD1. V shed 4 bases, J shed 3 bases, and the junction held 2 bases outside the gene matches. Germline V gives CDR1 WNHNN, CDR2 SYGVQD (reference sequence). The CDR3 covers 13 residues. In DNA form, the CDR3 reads TGCGCCAGCAGTGCGGGGACAGGCTACGAGCAGTACTTC. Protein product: CASSAGTGYEQYF.

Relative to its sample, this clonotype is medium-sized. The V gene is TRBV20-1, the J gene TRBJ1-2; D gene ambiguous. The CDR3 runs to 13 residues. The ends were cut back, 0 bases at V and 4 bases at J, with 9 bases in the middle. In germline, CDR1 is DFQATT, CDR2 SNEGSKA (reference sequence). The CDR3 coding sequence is TGCAGTGCTAGAGACGGAACTCCCTATGGCTACACCTTC. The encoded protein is CSARDGTPYGYTF.